This T cell receptor beta chain was recorded in a study of long-term antiretroviral therapy in people with HIV. There are 12 residues in the CDR3. V lost 1 base and J 5 bases, leaving 5 bases between the germline ends. The germline gives CDR1 LGHNA, CDR2 YSLEER. Every donor had one or more pre-ART and two or more post-ART PBMC samples. The libraries were made with immunoSEQ v3.0 at survey level. Sequencing set out to capture about 35,000-55,000 T-cell genomes per sample. Produced via immunoSEQ multiplex PCR; TCRdb's table is partial and in-frame only. The sample contains 21,000 or so clones, roughly 79% of which appear only once.

This receptor was identified in a man between 18 and 35 years old with HIV. The chain combines TRBV4-3 with TRBJ2-5; D unresolved. The sample here was unsorted PBMCs, taken 0.5 years after starting antiretroviral therapy. CDR3 nucleotide sequence: TGCGCCAGCAGCCAAGGTCGGGAGACCCAGTACTTC. Translating gives CASSQGRETQYF.